This TCR beta chain appears in the sequencing data of a study of T cells after yellow fever vaccination. CDR1 and CDR2 (germline): DFQATT, SNEGSKA (reference sequence). V shed 6 bases and J shed 0 bases, with 15 bases lying between them. The length of the CDR3 is 14 residues. TCRdb re-analysed the 5' RACE reads in MiXCR, keeping a single row per CDR3 protein. The sample lists 310,000 or so distinct CDR3 sequences, around 7% occurring once. This clonotype was sampled from a man younger than 35 who received the YFV17D yellow fever vaccine. The input for sequencing was PBMCs, taken about 41 days after the first yellow fever vaccination. V is TRBV20-1 and J is TRBJ2-7; unclear D gene. In DNA form, the CDR3 reads TGCAGTGCCTCTCCTACAGAGAGCTCCTACGAGCAGTACTTC. Amino acids: CSASPTESSYEQYF.